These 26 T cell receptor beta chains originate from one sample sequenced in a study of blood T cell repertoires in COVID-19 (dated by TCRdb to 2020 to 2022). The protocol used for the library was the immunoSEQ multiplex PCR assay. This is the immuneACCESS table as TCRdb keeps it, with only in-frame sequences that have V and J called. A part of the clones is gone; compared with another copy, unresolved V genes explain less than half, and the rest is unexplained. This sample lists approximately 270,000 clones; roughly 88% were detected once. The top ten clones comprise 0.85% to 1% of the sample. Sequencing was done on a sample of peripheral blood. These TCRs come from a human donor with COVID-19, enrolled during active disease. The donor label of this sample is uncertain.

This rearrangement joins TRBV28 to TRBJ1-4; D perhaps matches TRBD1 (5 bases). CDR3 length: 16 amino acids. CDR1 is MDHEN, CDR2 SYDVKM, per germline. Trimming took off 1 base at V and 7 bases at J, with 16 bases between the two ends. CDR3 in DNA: TGTGCCAGCAGTTTATTGGGGGGTCGGGAGGGTGAAAAACTGTTTTTT. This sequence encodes CASSLLGGREGEKLFF.

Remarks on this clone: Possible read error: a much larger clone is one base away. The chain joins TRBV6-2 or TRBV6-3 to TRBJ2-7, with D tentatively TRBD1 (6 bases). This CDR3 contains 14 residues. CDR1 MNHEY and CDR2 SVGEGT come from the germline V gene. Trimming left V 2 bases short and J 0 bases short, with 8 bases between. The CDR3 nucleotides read TGTGCCAGCAGTTACCAGGGGTTCTCCTACGAGCAGTACTTC. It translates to CASSYQGFSYEQYF.

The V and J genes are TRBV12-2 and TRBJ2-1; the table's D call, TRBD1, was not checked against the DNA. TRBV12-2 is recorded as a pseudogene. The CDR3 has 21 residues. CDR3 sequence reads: CASRLGLSSAGTESSYNEQFF. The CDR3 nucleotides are TGTGCAAGTCGCTTAGGGCTGTCGTCTGCCGGGACAGAGAGCTCCTACAATGAGCAGTTCTTC.

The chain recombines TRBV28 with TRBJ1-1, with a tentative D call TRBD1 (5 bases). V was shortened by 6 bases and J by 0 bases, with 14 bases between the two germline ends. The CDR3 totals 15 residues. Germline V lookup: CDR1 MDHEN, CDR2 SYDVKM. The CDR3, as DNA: TGTGCCAGCAGCGGATACAGGTCTCTGAACACTGAAGCTTTCTTT. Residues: CASSGYRSLNTEAFF.

The CDR3 nucleotides are TGTGCCAGCAGCCAAGCTGGGCGGGCCTACGAGCAGTACTTC. Protein product: CASSQAGRAYEQYF. V and J are TRBV4-2 and TRBJ2-7; weak D call: TRBD2 (5 bases). Trimming shortened V by 1 base and J by 2 bases, and 9 bases separated the two germline ends. The CDR3 runs to 14 residues. CDR1 is LGHNA and CDR2 is YNFKEQ in the germline V gene.

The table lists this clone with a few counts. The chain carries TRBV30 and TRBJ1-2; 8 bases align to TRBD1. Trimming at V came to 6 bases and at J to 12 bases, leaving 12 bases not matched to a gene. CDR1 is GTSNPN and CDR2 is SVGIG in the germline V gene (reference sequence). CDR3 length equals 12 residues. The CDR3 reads CACKRGDRGDTF. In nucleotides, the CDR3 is TGTGCCTGCAAACGGGGAGACAGGGGAGACACCTTC.

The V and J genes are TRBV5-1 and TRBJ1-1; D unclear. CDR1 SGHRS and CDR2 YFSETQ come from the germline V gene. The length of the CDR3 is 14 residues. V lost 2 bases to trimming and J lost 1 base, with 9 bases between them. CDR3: CASSFVAENTEAFF. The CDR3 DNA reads TGCGCCAGCAGCTTTGTGGCCGAGAACACTGAAGCTTTCTTT.

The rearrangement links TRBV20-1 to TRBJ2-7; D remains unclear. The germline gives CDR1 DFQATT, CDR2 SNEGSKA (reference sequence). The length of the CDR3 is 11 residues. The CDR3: CRLLASGEQYF. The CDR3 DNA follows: TGCAGACTATTGGCTTCCGGCGAGCAGTACTTC.

CDR3 sequence: CASSLAGGPYEQYF. CDR3 nucleotides: TGTGCCAGCAGCCTAGCGGGAGGGCCCTACGAGCAGTACTTC. V is TRBV28 and J is TRBJ2-7; 12 bases align to TRBD2. J was trimmed by 2 bases and V by 6 bases; bases with no gene match: 2. CDR3 length: 14 amino acids. Germline V gives CDR1 MDHEN, CDR2 SYDVKM.

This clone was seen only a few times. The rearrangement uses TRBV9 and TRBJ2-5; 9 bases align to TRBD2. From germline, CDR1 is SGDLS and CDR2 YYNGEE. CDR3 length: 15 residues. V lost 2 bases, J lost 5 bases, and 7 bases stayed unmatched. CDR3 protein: CASSVSGTSWETQYF. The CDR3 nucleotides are TGTGCCAGCAGCGTTTCCGGGACTAGCTGGGAGACCCAGTACTTC.

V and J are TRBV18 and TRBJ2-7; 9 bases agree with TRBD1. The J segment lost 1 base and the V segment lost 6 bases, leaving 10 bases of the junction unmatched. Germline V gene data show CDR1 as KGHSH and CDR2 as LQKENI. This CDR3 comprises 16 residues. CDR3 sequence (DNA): TGTGCCAGCTCCTCCCGGGACAGGGTCTCATCCTACGAGCAGTACTTC. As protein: CASSSRDRVSSYEQYF. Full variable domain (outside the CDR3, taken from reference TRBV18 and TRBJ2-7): NAGVMQNPRHLVRRRGQEARLRCSPMKGHSHVYWYRQLPEEGLKFMVYLQKENIIDESGMPKERFSAEFPKEGPSILRIQQVVRGDSAAYFCASSSRDRVSSYEQYFGPGTRLTVT.

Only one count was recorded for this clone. The CDR3 reads CASPPRTKSLPSTDTQYF. The CDR3 DNA reads as TGTGCCAGCCCCCCGCGAACGAAAAGCCTTCCTAGCACAGATACGCAGTATTTT. The rearrangement joins TRBV28 to TRBJ2-3; no firm D call. V lost 8 bases and J lost 0, with 24 bases in between. This CDR3 comprises 18 residues. Germline CDR1 MDHEN, CDR2 SYDVKM.

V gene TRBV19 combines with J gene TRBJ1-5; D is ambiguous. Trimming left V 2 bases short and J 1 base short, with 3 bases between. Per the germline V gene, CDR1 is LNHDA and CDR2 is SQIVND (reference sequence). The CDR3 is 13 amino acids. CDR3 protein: CASSISSNQPQHF. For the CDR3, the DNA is TGTGCCAGTAGTATATCAAGCAATCAGCCCCAGCATTTT.

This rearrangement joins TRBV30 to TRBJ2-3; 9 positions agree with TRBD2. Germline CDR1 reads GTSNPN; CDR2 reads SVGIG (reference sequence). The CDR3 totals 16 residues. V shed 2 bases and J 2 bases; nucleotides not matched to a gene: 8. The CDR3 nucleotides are TGTGCCTGGAGTACTACTAGCGGGCTGTTCACAGATACGCAGTATTTT. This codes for CAWSTTSGLFTDTQYF.

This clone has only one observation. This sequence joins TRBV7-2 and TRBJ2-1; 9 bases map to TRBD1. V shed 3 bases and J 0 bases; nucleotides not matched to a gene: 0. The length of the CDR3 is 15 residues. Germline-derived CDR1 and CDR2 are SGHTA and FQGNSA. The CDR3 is CASSLDRGSYNEQFF. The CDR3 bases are TGTGCCAGCAGCTTGGACAGGGGCTCCTACAATGAGCAGTTCTTC. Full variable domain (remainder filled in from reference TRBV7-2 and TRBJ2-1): GAGVSQSPSNKVTEKGKDVELRCDPISGHTALYWYRQSLGQGLEFLIYFQGNSAPDKSGLPSDRFSAERTGGSVSTLTIQRTQQEDSAVYLCASSLDRGSYNEQFFGPGTRLTVL.

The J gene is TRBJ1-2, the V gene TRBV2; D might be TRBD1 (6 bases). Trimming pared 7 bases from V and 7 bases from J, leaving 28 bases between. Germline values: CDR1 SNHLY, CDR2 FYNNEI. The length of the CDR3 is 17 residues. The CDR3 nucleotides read TGTGCCAGCATAGCCGAGTTGAATCGACAGGCCCAGGGTGGCTACACCTTC. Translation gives CASIAELNRQAQGGYTF.

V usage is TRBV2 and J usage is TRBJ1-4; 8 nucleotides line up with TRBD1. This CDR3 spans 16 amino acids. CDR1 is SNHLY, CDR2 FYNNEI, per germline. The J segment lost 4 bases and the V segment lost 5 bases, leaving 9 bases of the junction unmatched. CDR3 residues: CASSSNRGTYNEKLFF. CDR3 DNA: TGTGCCAGCAGTTCTAACAGGGGGACCTATAATGAAAAACTGTTTTTT.

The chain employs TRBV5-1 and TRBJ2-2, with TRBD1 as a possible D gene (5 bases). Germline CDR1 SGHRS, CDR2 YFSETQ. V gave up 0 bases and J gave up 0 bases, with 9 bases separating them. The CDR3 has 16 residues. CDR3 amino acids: CASSLDQGANTGELFF. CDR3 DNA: TGCGCCAGCAGCTTGGACCAGGGCGCGAACACCGGGGAGCTGTTTTTT.

The CDR3, as DNA: TGCGCCAGCAGCCCGAGGACAGGGAAAGTCACTGAAGCTTTCTTT. Amino acids: CASSPRTGKVTEAFF. The chain combines TRBV5-1 with TRBJ1-1; the match to TRBD1 covers 8 bases. Germline V lookup: CDR1 SGHRS, CDR2 YFSETQ. V was pared by 4 bases and J by 4 bases, with 9 bases of the junction left unmatched. CDR3 length: 15 amino acids.

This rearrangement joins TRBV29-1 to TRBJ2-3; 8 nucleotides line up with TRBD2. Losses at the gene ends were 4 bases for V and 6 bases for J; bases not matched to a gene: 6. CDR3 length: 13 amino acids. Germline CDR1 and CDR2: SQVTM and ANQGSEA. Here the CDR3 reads CSVASGTSDTQYF. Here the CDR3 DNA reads TGCAGCGTTGCCTCCGGGACTAGTGATACGCAGTATTTT.

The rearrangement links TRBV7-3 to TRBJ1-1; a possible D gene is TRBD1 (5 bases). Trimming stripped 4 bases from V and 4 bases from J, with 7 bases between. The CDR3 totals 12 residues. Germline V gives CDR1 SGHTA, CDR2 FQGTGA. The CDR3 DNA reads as TGTGCCAGCAGCTCGACAGTCACTGAAGCTTTCTTT. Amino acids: CASSSTVTEAFF.

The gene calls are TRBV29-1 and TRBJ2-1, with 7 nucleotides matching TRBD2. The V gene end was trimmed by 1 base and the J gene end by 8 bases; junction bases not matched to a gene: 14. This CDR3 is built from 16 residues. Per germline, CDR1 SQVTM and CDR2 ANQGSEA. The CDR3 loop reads CSVEAPSGERIDEQFF. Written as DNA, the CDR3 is TGCAGCGTTGAAGCCCCAAGCGGGGAAAGGATCGATGAGCAGTTCTTC.

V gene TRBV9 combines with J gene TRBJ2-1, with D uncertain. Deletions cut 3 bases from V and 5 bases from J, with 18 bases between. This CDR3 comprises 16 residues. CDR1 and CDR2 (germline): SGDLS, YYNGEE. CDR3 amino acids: CASSARIPSPNNEQFF. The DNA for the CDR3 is TGTGCCAGCAGCGCTAGGATCCCCTCGCCCAACAATGAGCAGTTCTTC.

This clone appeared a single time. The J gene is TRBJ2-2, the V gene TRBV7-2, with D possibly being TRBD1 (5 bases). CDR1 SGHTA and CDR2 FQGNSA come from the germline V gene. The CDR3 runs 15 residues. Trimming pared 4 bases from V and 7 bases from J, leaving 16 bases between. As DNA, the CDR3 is TGTGCCAGCAGCTCTCCAGGGTTCCCAGTCGGGGAGCTGTTTTTT. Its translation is CASSSPGFPVGELFF.

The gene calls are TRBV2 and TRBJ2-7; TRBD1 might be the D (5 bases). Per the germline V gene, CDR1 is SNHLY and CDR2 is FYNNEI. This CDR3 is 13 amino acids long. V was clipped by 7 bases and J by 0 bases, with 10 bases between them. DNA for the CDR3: TGTGCCAGCACCCCGGACATCTCCTACGAGCAGTACTTC. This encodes CASTPDISYEQYF.

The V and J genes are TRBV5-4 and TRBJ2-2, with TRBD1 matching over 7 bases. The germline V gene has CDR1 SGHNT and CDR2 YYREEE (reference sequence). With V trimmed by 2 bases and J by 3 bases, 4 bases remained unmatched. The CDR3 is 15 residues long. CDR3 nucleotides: TGTGCCAGCAGCTTCGGGGACAGTTACACCGGGGAGCTGTTTTTT. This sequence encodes CASSFGDSYTGELFF.